The 23 T cell receptor beta chains listed next were all sequenced from one sample in a study of shared clonotypes between healthy human individuals. TCRdb's copy holds only in-frame clones and misses some; the assay was immunoSEQ multiplex PCR. The table has more than 550,000 clones, about two thirds seen once. The specimen sequenced was memory CD4+ T cells sorted from blood. As for subset: CD45RA-negative fraction. Source of these receptors: a woman aged 25 to 39 in good health.

V gene TRBV28 combines with J gene TRBJ2-5; D might be TRBD1 (6 bases). The CDR3 totals 16 residues. The V gene lost 3 bases and the J gene lost 7 bases, with 21 bases spanning the gap. Germline V gene lookup returns CDR1 MDHEN and CDR2 SYDVKM. In DNA, the CDR3 is TGTGCCAGCAGTTTTTTGGGTGGCAGGGGCGCCCGGACCCAGTACTTC. As protein: CASSFLGGRGARTQYF.

The rearrangement links TRBV6-1 to TRBJ2-1; 11 bases map to TRBD2. CDR3 length: 16 residues. The germline gives CDR1 MNHNS, CDR2 SASEGT. Trimming cost V 3 bases and J 2 bases; bases outside gene matches: 3. The CDR3 here is CASSELSGRAYNEQFF. The CDR3, as DNA: TGTGCCAGCAGTGAGCTTAGCGGGAGGGCCTACAATGAGCAGTTCTTC.

The gene calls are TRBV25-1 and TRBJ2-1, with 7 nucleotides matching TRBD2. This CDR3 spans 14 amino acids. Trimming took 3 bases from V and 3 from J; bases not matched to a gene: 2. Germline CDR1 is MGHDK and CDR2 is SYGVNS. Here the CDR3 reads CASSESGIYNEQFF. CDR3 DNA sequence: TGTGCCAGCAGTGAGAGCGGGATCTACAATGAGCAGTTCTTC.

This clone has a handful of counts. The V and J genes are TRBV5-8 and TRBJ1-4; D possibly corresponds to TRBD1 (6 bases). V dropped 6 bases and J dropped 4 bases, with 13 bases sitting between them. The length of the CDR3 is 14 residues. Germline CDR1 and CDR2: SGHTS and YDEGEE. CDR3 loop: CASNSQGHNEKLFF. Written as DNA, the CDR3 is TGTGCCAGCAACTCGCAGGGACATAATGAAAAACTGTTTTTT.

The chain is built from TRBV29-1 and TRBJ1-2; tentative D call: TRBD1 (5 bases). The CDR3 is made up of 13 amino acids. Germline V gene lookup returns CDR1 SQVTM and CDR2 ANQGSEA. V gave up 7 bases and J gave up 3 bases, with 15 bases separating them. The CDR3 DNA sequence: TGCAGCGCCGGAACGGGGCAGGACTATGGCTACACCTTC. This sequence encodes CSAGTGQDYGYTF.

V usage is TRBV2 and J usage is TRBJ2-7; 11 bases fit TRBD2. Germline CDR1 reads SNHLY; CDR2 reads FYNNEI. There are 15 residues in the CDR3. V lost 2 bases to trimming and J lost 6 bases; unmatched junction nucleotides: 6. Here the CDR3 DNA reads TGTGCCAGCAGTGAACCGGCTAGCGGGAGGCGCGAGCAGTACTTC. This gives the protein CASSEPASGRREQYF.

This chain links TRBV7-3 with TRBJ2-3; D call uncertain. V gave up 3 bases and J gave up 1 base, with 8 bases separating them. The germline CDR1 and CDR2 sequences are SGHTA and FQGTGA. The CDR3 extends over 14 amino acids. The CDR3: CASSFNQGTDTQYF. The CDR3, as DNA: TGTGCCAGCAGCTTTAATCAGGGCACAGATACGCAGTATTTT.

The V gene is TRBV6-6, the J gene TRBJ2-3, with D perhaps matching TRBD1 (5 bases). Germline values: CDR1 MNHNY, CDR2 SVGAGI (reference sequence). V was shortened by 2 bases and J by 4 bases, with 10 bases between the two germline ends. This CDR3 is built from 14 residues. The CDR3 sequence is CASSYPDSADTQYF. The CDR3 DNA reads as TGTGCCAGCAGTTACCCAGACAGTGCAGATACGCAGTATTTT.

The chain couples TRBV7-7 to TRBJ2-1; TRBD1 agrees at 12 bases. Germline lookup yields CDR1 SSHAT and CDR2 FNYEAQ (reference sequence). The CDR3 loop spans 14 amino acids. With V trimmed by 5 bases and J by 7 bases, 3 bases remained unmatched. The CDR3 loop reads CASSLGQGANEQFF. In DNA form, the CDR3 reads TGTGCCAGCAGCCTGGGACAGGGGGCTAATGAGCAGTTCTTC.

Comments on this clone: Other DNA sequences in this specimen translate into the identical CDR3. The chain couples TRBV7-2 to TRBJ2-1, with 11 bases identical to TRBD2. The CDR3 extends over 15 amino acids. Per the germline V gene, CDR1 is SGHTA and CDR2 is FQGNSA. The V and J ends lost 1 base and 5 bases, in that order; junction bases with no gene match: 1. As DNA, the CDR3 is TGTGCCAGCAGCTTAGGACTAGCGGGAAACAATGAGCAGTTCTTC. It encodes CASSLGLAGNNEQFF. Full variable domain (rest looked up from reference TRBV7-2 and TRBJ2-1): GAGVSQSPSNKVTEKGKDVELRCDPISGHTALYWYRQSLGQGLEFLIYFQGNSAPDKSGLPSDRFSAERTGGSVSTLTIQRTQQEDSAVYLCASSLGLAGNNEQFFGPGTRLTVL.

The chain couples TRBV7-9 to TRBJ2-5; 7 bases align to TRBD1. The CDR3 totals 13 residues. Germline V CDR1 and CDR2: SEHNR, FQNEAQ (reference sequence). V trimming: 7 bases; J trimming: 2 bases; junction bases outside the gene matches: 4. CDR3 sequence: CASNGQAQETQYF. CDR3 nucleotides: TGTGCCAGCAACGGACAGGCTCAAGAGACCCAGTACTTC.

This clone was counted only a few times. The V and J genes are TRBV19 and TRBJ2-3; TRBD2 matches at 9 bases. V was clipped by 8 bases and J by 4 bases; unmatched bases: 10. The CDR3 contains 15 residues. Per the germline V gene, CDR1 is LNHDA and CDR2 is SQIVND (reference sequence). The CDR3 nucleotides read TGTGCCAGTGCGAGGCTAGCGGGACCATCAGATACGCAGTATTTT. Its protein product is CASARLAGPSDTQYF.

This chain joins TRBV6-1 and TRBJ1-2; the D is unclear. Trimming stripped 4 bases from V and 4 bases from J, with 7 bases between. The germline gives CDR1 MNHNS, CDR2 SASEGT. This CDR3 spans 12 amino acids. This CDR3 reads CASSAASYGYTF. The CDR3 DNA sequence: TGTGCCAGCAGTGCCGCCAGCTATGGCTACACCTTC.

The V and J genes are TRBV19 and TRBJ2-4; TRBD1 matches at 7 bases. V lost 7 bases to trimming and J lost 4 bases; unmatched junction nucleotides: 4. Germline lookup yields CDR1 LNHDA and CDR2 SQIVND (reference sequence). The CDR3 contains 13 residues. CDR3 coding DNA: TGTGCCAGTAAGGGGACAGATAAAAACATTCAGTACTTC. It is translated as CASKGTDKNIQYF.

This chain joins TRBV7-8 and TRBJ2-7; 12 bases line up with TRBD2. Germline values: CDR1 SGHVS, CDR2 FQNEAQ. V dropped 6 bases and J dropped 3; count of bases not matched to a gene: 18. The CDR3 length is 19 residues. The CDR3 spells CASSFEGRGLAGGYYEQYF. The CDR3 DNA follows: TGTGCCAGCAGTTTCGAGGGGCGCGGGCTAGCGGGAGGGTACTACGAGCAGTACTTC.

This clone showed up just a few times. The chain is built from TRBV25-1 and TRBJ1-1, with TRBD1 matching over 7 bases. The V segment lost 3 bases and the J segment 4 bases; nucleotides outside the gene matches: 2. The CDR3 length is 13 residues. CDR1 MGHDK and CDR2 SYGVNS come from the germline V gene. The CDR3 DNA reads as TGTGCCAGCAGTGAGACAGGGTTCACTGAAGCTTTCTTT. Amino acids: CASSETGFTEAFF.

This clone has only a few counts. The chain is built from TRBV11-2 and TRBJ2-1, with 7 bases lining up with TRBD2. The V and J ends lost 1 base and 4 bases, in that order; junction bases with no gene match: 7. The CDR3 loop spans 16 amino acids. Germline values: CDR1 SGHAT, CDR2 FQNNGV. CDR3 residues: CASSLAGGSGYNEQFF. CDR3 sequence (DNA): TGTGCCAGCAGCTTAGCTGGCGGGAGCGGTTACAATGAGCAGTTCTTC.

This clone was counted a few times. The gene calls are TRBV29-1 and TRBJ2-5, with TRBD2 as a possible D gene (7 bases). Trimming removed 4 bases from V and 11 bases from J, with 23 bases in between. Germline CDR1 and CDR2: SQVTM and ANQGSEA. This CDR3 has 14 residues. The CDR3 nucleotides are TGCAGCGTTGGGACAGACCACTCGGGGGGTGAGCAGTACTTC. This encodes CSVGTDHSGGEQYF.

This clone was observed once. The chain carries TRBV21-1 and TRBJ1-5. TRBV21-1 is classified as a pseudogene. This CDR3 is 15 amino acids long. The CDR3 region is CASSNSDRVVKPQHF. CDR3 nucleotide sequence: TGTGCCAGCAGCAACTCGGATAGGGTCGTGAAGCCCCAGCATTTT.

This chain uses TRBV10-3 with TRBJ2-1, with a tentative D call TRBD1 (5 bases). The V end was cut by 7 bases, the J end by 8 bases, with 9 bases between. Germline V gene data show CDR1 as ENHRY and CDR2 as SYGVKD. This CDR3 region has 11 residues. This chain's CDR3 is CAIKGNDEQFF. The CDR3 DNA reads as TGTGCCATCAAGGGGAATGATGAGCAGTTCTTC.

The chain recombines TRBV4-1 with TRBJ1-2, with 7 bases matching TRBD1. V shed 4 bases, J shed 4 bases, and the junction held 6 bases outside the gene matches. Germline CDR1 and CDR2: MGHRA and YSYEKL. The CDR3 loop spans 14 amino acids. The CDR3 region is CASSPGTDVYGYTF. The DNA for the CDR3 is TGCGCCAGCAGCCCCGGGACAGACGTCTATGGCTACACCTTC.

This clone came up a few times. V gene TRBV5-5 combines with J gene TRBJ1-5, with 7 bases identical to TRBD1. The germline gives CDR1 SGHKS, CDR2 YYEKEE (reference sequence). V shed 1 base, J shed 8 bases, and the junction held 6 bases outside the gene matches. This CDR3 is 14 amino acids long. The CDR3, as DNA: TGTGCCAGCAGCTTGACGACAGGGTCGGAGCCCCAGCATTTT. It specifies CASSLTTGSEPQHF.

V usage is TRBV19 and J usage is TRBJ2-5; 8 bases align to TRBD2. CDR3 length: 16 residues. V dropped 5 bases and J dropped 4; count of bases not matched to a gene: 12. Germline V CDR1 and CDR2: LNHDA, SQIVND (reference sequence). Here the CDR3 reads CASSLGAGARGETQYF. The CDR3 nucleotides read TGTGCCAGTAGTCTAGGAGCGGGAGCCAGAGGAGAGACCCAGTACTTC.